This TCR beta chain was recovered during a study of T cell repertoires in cytomegalovirus infection. In the study overall: The public TCR beta signatures pointed to both CMV infection and matching HLA type.

About this clonotype: Its antigen is not known.

This CDR3 has 14 amino acids. The germline V gene encodes CDR1 DFQATT and CDR2 SNEGSKA (reference sequence). V was shortened by 5 bases and J by 7 bases, with 15 bases between the two germline ends. TCRdb called the reads again in MiXCR, with one record for every CDR3 protein. The table lists 110,000 to 150,000 distinct CDR3 sequences, more than 30% of them singletons. The sequences come from CD8+ T cells from cultured PBMCs, collected from culture after CMV antigen stimulation. The chain employs TRBV20-1 and TRBJ1-6, with D unclear. This receptor was taken from a human donor in good health (CMV status not recorded). Some clones in this sample may be carry-over from other donors' samples. DNA of the CDR3: TGCAGTGCTCCCCCAAGGGAGGACAATTCACCCCTCCACTTT. Translation gives CSAPPREDNSPLHF.